This paragraph covers one T cell receptor beta chain sequence. Its cognate antigen is unknown. These data come from a study of response to subunit inactivated influenza vaccine. Findings and caveats of the study: Authors suggested few new T cells are recruited by each seasonal influenza vaccination.

V lost 5 bases to trimming and J lost 7 bases, with 12 bases between them. The V gene's germline CDR1 is SGHRS and CDR2 YFSETQ. The CDR3 covers 13 residues. TCRdb recomputed calls from the RT-PCR reads with MiXCR, one row per CDR3 protein. The sample holds about 780,000 distinct CDR3 sequences, around a sixth seen once. This TCR came from a man in his forties or fifties who received an inactivated influenza vaccine. This chain uses TRBV5-1 with TRBJ1-4; tentatively, D is TRBD1 (5 bases). The specimen was PBMCs from blood, collected roughly 5 days after vaccination. CDR3: CASRDTVGEKLFF. The CDR3 DNA reads TGCGCCAGCAGGGACACAGTGGGTGAAAAACTGTTTTTT.